The 24 T cell receptor beta chains given below trace back to one sample, sequenced in a study of T-cell memory formation after mild COVID-19. One entry per CDR3 protein, called by TCRdb with MiXCR from the 5' RACE reads. The table records roughly 370,000 distinct CDR3 sequences, 16% of them present only once. Material for sequencing was PBMCs or a T cell subset sorted from them (not recorded which). The source of these receptors is a man aged 18-30 years who had mild COVID-19 (a few samples of this study predate the infection). Cell type and time point are not known.

The rearrangement links TRBV27 to TRBJ2-7; 9 nucleotides line up with TRBD2. Germline-derived CDR1 and CDR2 are MNHEY and SMNVEV (reference sequence). V shed 1 base, J shed 2 bases, and the junction held 6 bases outside the gene matches. The CDR3 extends over 16 amino acids. The CDR3 is CASSLLERGAAYEQYF. CDR3 coding DNA: TGTGCCAGCAGTTTATTAGAGCGGGGGGCAGCCTACGAGCAGTACTTC.

V and J are TRBV3-1 and TRBJ2-3; 10 positions agree with TRBD2. CDR3 length: 13 amino acids. The V segment lost 1 base and the J segment 9 bases; nucleotides outside the gene matches: 1. CDR1 is LGHDT and CDR2 is YNNKEL in the germline V gene (reference sequence). CDR3 nucleotide sequence: TGTGCCAGCAGCCAAGCTAGCGGGGGCACGCAGTATTTT. It is translated as CASSQASGGTQYF.

This clonotype was recorded many times. The chain combines TRBV19 with TRBJ1-1; 9 bases align to TRBD1. The CDR3 covers 12 residues. Trimming removed 6 bases from V and 5 bases from J; junction bases left unmatched: 1. Germline V CDR1 and CDR2: LNHDA, SQIVND (reference sequence). The CDR3 sequence is CASRTGGTEAFF. CDR3 bases: TGTGCCAGTAGGACAGGGGGTACTGAAGCTTTCTTT.

The CDR3 DNA follows: TGCGCCAGCAGCTGGGCGGGGTACCAAGAGACCCAGTACTTC. This encodes CASSWAGYQETQYF. The V gene is TRBV5-1, the J gene TRBJ2-5, with D possibly being TRBD2 (6 bases). The CDR3 runs to 14 residues. Germline values: CDR1 SGHRS, CDR2 YFSETQ. V shed 3 bases and J shed 0 bases, with 9 bases lying between them. The whole variable domain, remainder taken from reference TRBV5-1 and TRBJ2-5, is KAGVTQTPRYLIKTRGQQVTLSCSPISGHRSVSWYQQTPGQGLQFLFEYFSETQRNKGNFPGRFSGRQFSNSRSEMNVSTLELGDSALYLCASSWAGYQETQYFGPGTRLLVL.

This chain joins TRBV7-8 and TRBJ1-6, with a possible D match to TRBD1 (6 bases). The ends were cut back, 6 bases at V and 10 bases at J, with 19 bases in the middle. The CDR3 loop spans 15 amino acids. Germline V CDR1 and CDR2: SGHVS, FQNEAQ. CDR3 in DNA: TGTGCCAGCAGTTCCGGGACACTCGAGAGGTCACCCCTCCACTTT. Its translation: CASSSGTLERSPLHF. The full variable domain, in which reference TRBV7-8 and TRBJ1-6 provide the parts outside the CDR3, is GAGVSQSPRYKVAKRGQDVALRCDPISGHVSLFWYQQALGQGPEFLTYFQNEAQLDKSGLPSDRFFAERPEGSVSTLKIQRTQQEDSAVYLCASSSGTLERSPLHFGNGTRLTVT.

This clonotype was seen only a few times. This chain's CDR3 is CASSRGVAGYTF. The CDR3 nucleotides are TGTGCCAGCAGTAGAGGGGTAGCTGGCTACACCTTC. The chain links TRBV12-3 or TRBV12-4 to TRBJ1-2, with a tentative D call TRBD1 (5 bases). Trimming cost V 5 bases and J 7 bases, with 11 bases left between them. This CDR3 spans 12 amino acids.

The sample holds a few counts of this clonotype. The rearrangement uses TRBV9 and TRBJ2-3, with 9 nucleotides matching TRBD2. Germline assignment: CDR1 SGDLS and CDR2 YYNGEE. Trimming took 4 bases from V and 2 from J; bases not matched to a gene: 8. The CDR3 covers 16 residues. The CDR3 nucleotides are TGTGCCAGCAGCATCATAGCGGGGGCCTTCACAGATACGCAGTATTTT. This sequence encodes CASSIIAGAFTDTQYF.

This clonotype was recorded at least ten times. The chain recombines TRBV11-2 with TRBJ2-3; 13 bases fit TRBD2. The CDR3 runs 16 residues. Looked up from germline, CDR1 is SGHAT and CDR2 is FQNNGV. V shed 4 bases, J shed 1 base, and the junction held 2 bases outside the gene matches. The CDR3: CASSSGLAGGTDTQYF. The DNA of the CDR3 is TGTGCCAGCAGCTCCGGACTAGCGGGGGGCACAGATACGCAGTATTTT.

This clonotype was found a few times. The rearrangement links TRBV6-5 to TRBJ2-3, with 8 bases fitting TRBD2. CDR1 and CDR2 (germline): MNHEY, SVGAGI. This CDR3 has 15 amino acids. J gave up 2 bases and V 2 bases, and 3 bases lay outside the gene matches. This CDR3 reads CASSYQAGVTDTQYF. The CDR3 coding sequence is TGTGCCAGCAGTTACCAAGCGGGGGTCACAGATACGCAGTATTTT.

This clonotype was counted only a few times. The chain is built from TRBV7-9 and TRBJ1-1; possibly TRBD1 for D (5 bases). In germline, CDR1 is SEHNR, CDR2 FQNEAQ (reference sequence). The CDR3 spans 15 residues. Trimming shortened V by 5 bases and J by 6 bases, and 19 bases separated the two germline ends. The CDR3 reads CASSHTLRQGAEAFF. The CDR3 DNA is TGTGCCAGCAGCCACACACTGAGGCAGGGAGCTGAAGCTTTCTTT.

This clonotype was counted only a few times. The chain recombines TRBV20-1 with TRBJ2-3, with D unclear. Germline CDR1 is DFQATT and CDR2 is SNEGSKA (reference sequence). The V and J ends lost 6 bases and 6 bases respectively, with 13 bases between them. This CDR3 spans 12 amino acids. This chain's CDR3 is CSAAAPLDTQYF. CDR3 sequence (DNA): TGCAGTGCGGCGGCTCCTCTGGATACGCAGTATTTT.

This clonotype occurred many times. The J gene is TRBJ2-7, the V gene TRBV14; no clear D. This CDR3 spans 14 amino acids. V was cut by 7 bases and J by 2 bases, with 15 bases left in between. Germline assignment: CDR1 SGHDN and CDR2 FVKESK. The CDR3 DNA reads as TGTGCCAGCACCACCAGTACTAACCCCTACGAGCAGTACTTC. This translates into CASTTSTNPYEQYF.

The rearrangement joins TRBV28 to TRBJ1-5; D not certain. Germline V gene data show CDR1 as MDHEN and CDR2 as SYDVKM. V was shortened by 8 bases and J by 6 bases, with 14 bases between the two germline ends. The CDR3 runs to 13 residues. The CDR3 sequence is CASWPVGFQPQHF. CDR3 nucleotide sequence: TGTGCCAGCTGGCCCGTGGGGTTTCAGCCCCAGCATTTT. The complete variable domain, with remaining parts taken from reference TRBV28 and TRBJ1-5, reads DVKVTQSSRYLVKRTGEKVFLECVQDMDHENMFWYRQDPGLGLRLIYFSYDVKMKEKGDIPEGYSVSREKKERFSLILESASTNQTSMYLCASWPVGFQPQHFGDGTRLSIL.

The chain recombines TRBV3-1 with TRBJ1-2; D unclear. Trimming cost V 3 bases and J 5 bases, with 13 bases left between them. Germline CDR1 LGHDT, CDR2 YNNKEL (reference sequence). This CDR3 is 14 amino acids long. The CDR3 sequence: CASSHSEEIYGYTF. In DNA form, the CDR3 reads TGTGCCAGCAGCCACTCAGAAGAGATTTATGGCTACACCTTC. Full variable domain (missing parts from reference TRBV3-1 and TRBJ1-2): DTAVSQTPKYLVTQMGNDKSIKCEQNLGHDTMYWYKQDSKKFLKIMFSYNNKELIINETVPNRFSPKSPDKAHLNLHINSLELGDSAVYFCASSHSEEIYGYTFGSGTRLTVV.

The table lists this clonotype with a few counts. The chain employs TRBV2 and TRBJ2-5; D might be TRBD1 (6 bases). V was trimmed by 7 bases and J by 2 bases, leaving 11 bases between them. CDR1 is SNHLY, CDR2 FYNNEI, per germline. This CDR3 has 13 amino acids. The CDR3 reads CASNGGIQETQYF. CDR3 sequence (DNA): TGTGCCAGCAATGGGGGCATACAAGAGACCCAGTACTTC.

In its sample, this clonotype was seen many times. V and J are TRBV29-1 and TRBJ1-1; possibly TRBD1 for D (5 bases). The length of the CDR3 is 15 residues. The V gene's germline CDR1 is SQVTM and CDR2 ANQGSEA. V gave up 4 bases and J gave up 0 bases, with 15 bases separating them. The CDR3, as DNA: TGCAGCGTTGCAGCCGGTTGGGGCATGAACACTGAAGCTTTCTTT. Translating gives CSVAAGWGMNTEAFF.

The J gene is TRBJ2-2, the V gene TRBV6-5; D may be TRBD1 or TRBD2 (6 bases each). Trimming pared 6 bases from V and 9 bases from J, leaving 14 bases between. The germline V gene has CDR1 MNHEY and CDR2 SVGAGI. The CDR3 consists of 13 residues. Here the CDR3 reads CASRKGGTRELFF. The CDR3 DNA reads as TGTGCCAGCAGAAAAGGGGGGACCCGGGAGCTGTTTTTT.

The gene calls are TRBV18 and TRBJ2-1; 8 bases are a match to TRBD1. V shed 0 bases and J 4 bases; nucleotides not matched to a gene: 2. This CDR3 is 15 amino acids long. CDR1 is KGHSH, CDR2 LQKENI, per germline. CDR3 coding DNA: TGTGCCAGCTCACCACCGGACAGGGTTTACAATGAGCAGTTCTTC. Protein product: CASSPPDRVYNEQFF. The whole variable domain, remainder taken from reference TRBV18 and TRBJ2-1, is NAGVMQNPRHLVRRRGQEARLRCSPMKGHSHVYWYRQLPEEGLKFMVYLQKENIIDESGMPKERFSAEFPKEGPSILRIQQVVRGDSAAYFCASSPPDRVYNEQFFGPGTRLTVL.

The chain couples TRBV12-3 or TRBV12-4 to TRBJ1-1; D unresolved. V was pared by 4 bases and J by 1 base, with 10 bases between. The CDR3 is 14 residues long. This chain's CDR3 is CASSSWAGNTEAFF. The CDR3 DNA reads TGTGCCAGCAGTTCATGGGCAGGGAACACTGAAGCTTTCTTT.

The rearrangement joins TRBV7-8 to TRBJ2-2; 8 bases map to TRBD2. The CDR3 runs to 16 residues. Germline trimming cut 4 bases from V and 0 bases from J; bases unmatched to any gene: 4. Germline V gene sequence: CDR1 SGHVS, CDR2 FQNEAQ. The CDR3 here is CASSSRGGANTGELFF. CDR3 DNA sequence: TGTGCCAGCAGCTCCCGGGGGGGGGCGAACACCGGGGAGCTGTTTTTT.

The chain uses TRBV20-1 and TRBJ2-3; 10 nucleotides agree with TRBD1. V was clipped by 6 bases and J by 4 bases; unmatched bases: 7. Germline loops: CDR1 DFQATT, CDR2 SNEGSKA (reference sequence). This CDR3 is 14 amino acids long. The CDR3, as DNA: TGCAGTGCCAGGGGGACAGGGGATTCAGATACGCAGTATTTT. Encoded protein: CSARGTGDSDTQYF.

The gene calls are TRBV18 and TRBJ1-6; D gene ambiguous. Germline CDR1 is KGHSH and CDR2 is LQKENI. The V and J ends lost 3 bases and 7 bases respectively, with 13 bases between them. The CDR3 contains 15 residues. CDR3 nucleotide sequence: TGTGCCAGCTCACCTTCTGGGAAGATAAATTCACCCCTCCACTTT. Translated: CASSPSGKINSPLHF.

The chain couples TRBV6-6 to TRBJ2-7; D remains ambiguous. CDR3 length: 13 amino acids. Trimming removed 6 bases from V and 1 base from J, with 10 bases in between. Germline V gives CDR1 MNHNY, CDR2 SVGAGI (reference sequence). The chain's CDR3 is CASSTGQSYEQYV. DNA for the CDR3: TGTGCCAGCAGCACGGGCCAGTCCTACGAGCAGTACGTC.

This clonotype was seen more than once but under ten times. V is TRBV7-2 and J is TRBJ1-2, with D tentatively TRBD1 (5 bases). V was shortened by 4 bases and J by 4 bases, with 19 bases between the two germline ends. Per the germline V gene, CDR1 is SGHTA and CDR2 is FQGNSA. The CDR3 loop spans 16 amino acids. Here the CDR3 reads CASSSSPAGFTYGYTF. The CDR3 nucleotides read TGTGCCAGCAGCTCCTCCCCGGCAGGGTTCACCTATGGCTACACCTTC.